This T cell receptor beta chain was captured in a study of blood T cell repertoires in COVID-19. Here immunoSEQ multiplex PCR was the method, and the copy in TCRdb shows in-frame clones only, minus some. The table includes some 200,000 clones, roughly 85% detected once. Sequencing input: peripheral blood. This receptor was taken from a man aged 50 or older who had recovered from COVID-19.

The CDR3 nucleotides are TGTGCCAGCAGCCCTCGGGACAGGGGAAGTAATCAGCCCCAGCATTTT. Translated, it gives CASSPRDRGSNQPQHF. The V call is TRBV6-2 or TRBV6-3, the J call TRBJ1-5; 10 positions agree with TRBD1. V was clipped by 6 bases and J by 4 bases; unmatched bases: 9. There are 16 residues in the CDR3. Per the germline V gene, CDR1 is MNHEY and CDR2 is SVGEGT.